The 9 T cell receptor beta chains in this list originate from one sample, sequenced in a study of cytomegalovirus exposure and HLA in healthy donors. The study ran its PCR with 60 Vbeta and 13 Jbeta primers. Libraries were prepared by immunoSEQ multiplex PCR; TCRdb keeps only in-frame clonotypes and omits some of them. The sample includes roughly 150,000 clones, roughly 85% seen only once; the top ten take 0.5% to 0.85%. The sequenced sample consisted of PBMCs. The receptors shown here come from a male donor in good health and CMV-seronegative.

The genes are TRBV2 and TRBJ1-2; TRBD1 matches 8 bases. The CDR3 has 14 residues. The V and J ends lost 4 bases and 2 bases, in that order; junction bases with no gene match: 3. Germline V lookup: CDR1 SNHLY, CDR2 FYNNEI. This CDR3 reads CASSGQGANYGYTF. The CDR3 nucleotides are TGTGCCAGCAGTGGGCAGGGGGCCAACTATGGCTACACCTTC.

The chain has TRBV12-5 and TRBJ1-3; no clear D. V lost 5 bases and J 9 bases, leaving 8 bases between the germline ends. This CDR3 comprises 11 residues. Germline CDR1 reads LGHNT; CDR2 reads FRNRAP. CDR3 bases: TGTGCTAGTGGTCTGCATAGCACCATATATTTT. Its protein product is CASGLHSTIYF.

V usage is TRBV11-2 and J usage is TRBJ2-6; TRBD2 aligns across 7 bases. V lost 2 bases and J lost 2; bases outside the gene matches: 0. Germline CDR1 and CDR2: SGHAT and FQNNGV. The length of the CDR3 is 15 residues. CDR3 DNA sequence: TGTGCCAGCAGCTTACGGGGGGCTGGGGCCAACGTCCTGACTTTC. Its protein is CASSLRGAGANVLTF.

A remark on this clone: One end of the junction varies from germline; a read error may be responsible. The chain is built from TRBV2 and TRBJ2-5, with TRBD1 matching over 7 bases. The CDR3 has 13 residues. Germline CDR1 and CDR2: SNHLY and FYNNEI. As DNA, the CDR3 is TGTGCCAGCACCTCGATGACCCCCGACAGGGCGGACTTC. Residues: CASTSMTPDRADF.

J is TRBJ2-7 and V is TRBV27, with 7 bases identical to TRBD1. Germline V gene data show CDR1 as MNHEY and CDR2 as SMNVEV (reference sequence). Trimming took 6 bases from V and 2 from J; bases not matched to a gene: 4. The CDR3 has 13 amino acids. The CDR3 bases are TGTGCCAGCAGACCGACAGGGACCTACGAGCAGTACTTC. It translates to CASRPTGTYEQYF.

The rearrangement joins TRBV27 to TRBJ2-7, with D unresolved. Trimming took 3 bases from V and 7 from J, leaving 7 bases between them. Germline V gene data show CDR1 as MNHEY and CDR2 as SMNVEV (reference sequence). There are 11 residues in the CDR3. CDR3 loop: CASSFGWEQYF. In nucleotides, the CDR3 is TGTGCCAGCAGTTTCGGGTGGGAGCAGTACTTC.

The rearrangement joins TRBV27 to TRBJ1-5; unclear D gene. The germline V gene encodes CDR1 MNHEY and CDR2 SMNVEV (reference sequence). V was cut by 6 bases and J by 0 bases, with 9 bases left in between. The CDR3 spans 14 residues. CDR3 residues: CASSPEDSNQPQHF. The CDR3, as DNA: TGTGCCAGCAGCCCAGAAGATAGCAATCAGCCCCAGCATTTT.

The chain recombines TRBV6-5 with TRBJ2-5, with D possibly TRBD2 on 6 matching bases. Germline loops: CDR1 MNHEY, CDR2 SVGAGI. CDR3 size: 13 residues. Trimming took 3 bases from V and 11 from J, leaving 16 bases between them. The CDR3 loop is CASSYRGPREQYF. The CDR3, as DNA: TGTGCCAGCAGTTATAGAGGCCCTCGGGAGCAGTACTTC.

The rearrangement links TRBV7-6 to TRBJ2-2; 9 bases align to TRBD1. Looked up from germline, CDR1 is SGHVS and CDR2 is FNYEAQ. The junction had 4 bases not matched to a gene; V was cut back by 8 bases and J by 9 bases. CDR3 size: 12 residues. As DNA, the CDR3 is TGTGCCAGCGGGACAGGGATGAGGGAGCTGTTTTTT. This translates into CASGTGMRELFF.